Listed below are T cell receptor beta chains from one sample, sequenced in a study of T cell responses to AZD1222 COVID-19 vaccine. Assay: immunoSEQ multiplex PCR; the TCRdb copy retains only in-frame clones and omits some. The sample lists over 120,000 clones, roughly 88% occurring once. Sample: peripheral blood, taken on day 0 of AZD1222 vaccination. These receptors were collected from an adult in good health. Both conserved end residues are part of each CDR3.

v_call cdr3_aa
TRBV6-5 CASSRPGQERYEQYF
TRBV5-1 CASSLGLNYEQYF
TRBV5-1 CASKQEGGNTIYF
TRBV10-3 CAISEFAGAGANVLTF
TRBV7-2 CASSAGTGPETQYF
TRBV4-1 CASSQDRTGRNNEQYF
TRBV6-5 CASSFQSSSSGNTIYF
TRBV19 CASSIGTAGNGYTF
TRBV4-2 CASSPRVGQGVIGEQFF
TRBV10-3 CAISGPPRGDNEKLFF
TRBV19 CASTWRLNTEAFF
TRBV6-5 CASTGGWWQETQYF
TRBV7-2 CASSSSGGPYEQYF
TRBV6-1 CASSEAQGQPQHF
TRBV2 CASSDIGANVLTF
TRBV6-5 CASSQLAGPYEQYF
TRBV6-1 CASSEVSAYSNQPQHF
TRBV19 CASRKGSGNTIYF
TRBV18 CASSPGRGLRTDTQYF
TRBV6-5 CASTGLAGNNEQFF
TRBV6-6 CASRSWGDTQYF
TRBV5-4 CASSGWAKSSYNEQFF
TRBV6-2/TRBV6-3 CASSYSKQGANTEAFF
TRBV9 CASSPPGAGNTIYF
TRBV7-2 CASSRDPGYTEAFF
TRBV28 CASSVLQGGWEKLFF
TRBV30 CASRPRGEAFF
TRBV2 CASSIDRTGSSYEQYF
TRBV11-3 CASSLSGVDTEAFF
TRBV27 CASSLSSSWESSYEQYF
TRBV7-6 CASSRTGGINEKLFF
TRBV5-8 CASSPPVSKNSPLHF
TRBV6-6 CASSYDRNNQPQHF
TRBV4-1 CASSQLQESNEKLFF
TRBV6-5 CASSSGTGADIQYF
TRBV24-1 CATSPGGAGEKLFF
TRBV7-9 CASSSDIYEQYF
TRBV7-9 CASSLGALETQYF
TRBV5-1 CASSLDLATNTGELFF
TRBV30 CACQNRGPTLLGYTF
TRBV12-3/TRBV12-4 CASSHSNMGGYTF
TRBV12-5 CASGLAPPVETQYF
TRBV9 CASSRTSGQETQYF
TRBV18 CASSADRGVGQPQHF
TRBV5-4 CASSYDRAMGQPQHF
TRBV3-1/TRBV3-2 CASSQQGGYYGYTF
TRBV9 CASSVARGGIDTQYF
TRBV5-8 CASRWGAGKYEQYF
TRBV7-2 CASSLGFQGTIYF
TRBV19 CASSTQQANYGYTF